This T cell receptor (beta chain) derives from a study of CD8 T cells in Susac syndrome. Regarding the study as a whole: The authors acknowledged that the study's TCR sequencing and HLA analysis involved relatively few individuals.

FACS enriched CD8+ TEMRA cells, while bulk CD8+ and CD4+ were negatively isolated. With 1 base removed from V and 7 bases from J, the gap between germline ends came to 8 bases. The germline gives CDR1 SGHTA, CDR2 FQGNSA. This CDR3 contains 14 residues. A remark on this clonotype: The antigen is not known.

cDNA came from approximately 0.5 to 1 ug RNA primed by random hexamers. TCRdb ran MiXCR on the immunoSEQ multiplex PCR reads and lists one entry per CDR3 protein. This sample has fewer than 150,000 distinct CDR3 sequences, with 90% to 95% found just once. Specimen: CD4+ T cells from PBMCs. This chain links TRBV7-2 with TRBJ1-6; tentatively, D is TRBD1 (5 bases). The clonotype comes from a human donor with multiple sclerosis. The CDR3 loop reads CASSLEGLNSPLHF. CDR3 in DNA: TGTGCCAGCAGCTTAGAGGGGTTGAATTCACCCCTCCACTTT. The complete variable domain, with remaining parts taken from reference TRBV7-2 and TRBJ1-6, reads GAGVSQSPSNKVTEKGKDVELRCDPISGHTALYWYRQSLGQGLEFLIYFQGNSAPDKSGLPSDRFSAERTGGSVSTLTIQRTQQEDSAVYLCASSLEGLNSPLHFGNGTRLTVT.